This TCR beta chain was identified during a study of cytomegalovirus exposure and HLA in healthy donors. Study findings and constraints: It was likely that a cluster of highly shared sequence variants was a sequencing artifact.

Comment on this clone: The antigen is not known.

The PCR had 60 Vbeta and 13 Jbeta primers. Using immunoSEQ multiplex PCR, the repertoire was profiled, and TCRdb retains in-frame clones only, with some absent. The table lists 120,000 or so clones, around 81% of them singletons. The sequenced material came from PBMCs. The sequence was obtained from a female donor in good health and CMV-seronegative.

CDR3 nucleotides: TGTGCCAGCAGCTTAGGGGCGGGAGTAGAAAACGAGCAGTACTTC. This encodes CASSLGAGVENEQYF. The gene calls are TRBV7-9 and TRBJ2-5; TRBD2 aligns across 7 bases. Near its end, the DNA agrees better with TRBJ2-7, so the J call may be wrong. The CDR3 extends over 15 amino acids. The germline V gene encodes CDR1 SEHNR and CDR2 FQNEAQ (reference sequence).